The 16 T cell receptor beta chains presented below share a single source sample, sequenced in a study of T cells in Graves' hyperthyroidism and ophthalmopathy (dated by TCRdb to the late 2010s). Library method: multiplex PCR. Sequencing used an Illumina HiSeq 2000. Amplification of TCR beta CDR3 regions was carried out from RNA transcripts. The first round of RT-PCR for the TCR CDR3 was performed with the HTBI primer set and the Qiagen OneStep RT-PCR kit. TCRdb reworked the public reads: Q25 trimming with fastp, MiXCR clone assembly, productive beta chains retained. One record per CDR3 amino acid sequence lists the most common genes and DNA. This sample holds some 560,000 distinct CDR3 sequences; 14% were observed only once. The ten largest clones capture more than 11% of the sample. Specimen: blood. The receptors shown here come from a middle-aged woman with Graves' hyperthyroidism.

This clonotype was seen ten or more times. The genes are TRBV27 and TRBJ1-5; D gene ambiguous. The V end was cut by 2 bases, the J end by 1 base, with 6 bases between. The CDR3 has 14 residues. The germline V gene has CDR1 MNHEY and CDR2 SMNVEV (reference sequence). The CDR3 sequence: CASSLNRSNQPQHF. DNA of the CDR3: TGTGCCAGCAGTTTAAACCGGAGCAATCAGCCCCAGCATTTT.

This clonotype was seen many times. The chain carries TRBV12-3 or TRBV12-4 and TRBJ2-5; D not resolved. The CDR3 loop spans 14 amino acids. V gave up 0 bases and J gave up 6 bases, with 11 bases separating them. As DNA, the CDR3 is TGTGCCAGCAGTTTAGCGCAGGAGATGCAGACCCAGTACTTC. Residues: CASSLAQEMQTQYF.

The chain employs TRBV5-1 and TRBJ2-1, with TRBD2 matching over 9 bases. The length of the CDR3 is 13 residues. Germline loops: CDR1 SGHRS, CDR2 YFSETQ. V shed 7 bases, J shed 5 bases, and the junction held 4 bases outside the gene matches. This CDR3 reads CASWVAGDNEQFF. The CDR3 nucleotides read TGCGCCAGCTGGGTAGCGGGAGACAATGAGCAGTTCTTC. Looking up the rest from reference TRBV5-1 and TRBJ2-1 gives the full variable domain: KAGVTQTPRYLIKTRGQQVTLSCSPISGHRSVSWYQQTPGQGLQFLFEYFSETQRNKGNFPGRFSGRQFSNSRSEMNVSTLELGDSALYLCASWVAGDNEQFFGPGTRLTVL.

This clonotype was observed a few times. The chain employs TRBV29-1 and TRBJ2-1; 7 bases map to TRBD1. The germline CDR1 and CDR2 sequences are SQVTM and ANQGSEA. Unmatched junction bases numbered 9, after V lost 3 bases and J lost 7 bases. The length of the CDR3 is 14 residues. The CDR3 reads CSVDRRQGLNEQFF. CDR3 DNA sequence: TGCAGCGTTGATAGGAGACAGGGCTTAAATGAGCAGTTCTTC.

This clonotype came up a few times. The gene calls are TRBV10-3 and TRBJ2-7; 7 bases map to TRBD1. This CDR3 has 14 residues. Trimming cost V 6 bases and J 7 bases; bases outside gene matches: 12. The V gene's germline CDR1 is ENHRY and CDR2 SYGVKD. The CDR3 sequence: CAIRYDRAVGEQYF. As DNA, the CDR3 is TGTGCCATCAGATACGACAGGGCGGTGGGGGAGCAGTACTTC.

The rearrangement joins TRBV7-9 to TRBJ2-1, with D perhaps TRBD1 or TRBD2 (5 bases each). From germline, CDR1 is SEHNR and CDR2 FQNEAQ (reference sequence). CDR3 size: 15 residues. With 1 base removed from V and 9 bases from J, the gap between germline ends came to 16 bases. The CDR3 sequence is CASSLGGGLDGEQFF. In nucleotides, the CDR3 is TGTGCCAGCAGCTTAGGGGGCGGGCTAGATGGTGAGCAGTTCTTC.

This clonotype came up many times. The chain carries TRBV7-8 and TRBJ2-1; D remains unclear. Looked up from germline, CDR1 is SGHVS and CDR2 is FQNEAQ. This CDR3 is 16 amino acids long. V was shortened by 7 bases and J by 0 bases, with 16 bases between the two germline ends. CDR3 bases: TGTGCCAGCACGCCCCTGGGAAACCCCTCCTACAATGAGCAGTTCTTC. The encoded protein is CASTPLGNPSYNEQFF.

This clonotype was observed a handful of times. The V call is TRBV5-4, the J call TRBJ2-3; possibly TRBD2 for D (7 bases). Per the germline V gene, CDR1 is SGHNT and CDR2 is YYREEE (reference sequence). This CDR3 spans 16 amino acids. Trimming removed 4 bases at V and 5 bases at J, with 20 bases between. For the CDR3, the DNA is TGTGCCAGCAGCACGAAGGGGGAGGGCCAGTTAGATACGCAGTATTTT. It is translated as CASSTKGEGQLDTQYF. Together with reference TRBV5-4 and TRBJ2-3, the CDR3 gives the full variable domain: ETGVTQSPTHLIKTRGQQVTLRCSSQSGHNTVSWYQQALGQGPQFIFQYYREEENGRGNFPPRFSGLQFPNYSSELNVNALELDDSALYLCASSTKGEGQLDTQYFGPGTRLTVL.

About this clonotype itself: A much larger clone is a single base away; this may be a read error. For the CDR3, the DNA is TGTGCCAGCAGTACCGGGACTAGCGGGCGCATGGGCGGGGAGCTGTTTTTT. Translating it yields CASSTGTSGRMGGELFF. The chain recombines TRBV12-3 or TRBV12-4 with TRBJ2-2, with 12 bases identical to TRBD2. The CDR3 is 17 amino acids. Trimming removed 5 bases from V and 7 bases from J; junction bases left unmatched: 11.

The chain carries TRBV9 and TRBJ1-1; D is undetermined. This CDR3 has 13 amino acids. Germline lookup yields CDR1 SGDLS and CDR2 YYNGEE. The ends were cut back, 4 bases at V and 1 base at J, with 8 bases in the middle. The CDR3 DNA sequence: TGTGCCAGCAGCACCCGGACGAACACTGAAGCTTTCTTT. Its translation: CASSTRTNTEAFF.

J is TRBJ2-7 and V is TRBV20-1, with a weak D call TRBD2 (5 bases). The CDR3 has 14 amino acids. V was trimmed by 3 bases and J by 2 bases, leaving 14 bases between them. CDR1 DFQATT and CDR2 SNEGSKA come from the germline V gene (reference sequence). DNA of the CDR3: TGCAGTGCTAGCCGGCTAGCTAATACCTACGAGCAGTACTTC. Its protein product is CSASRLANTYEQYF.

V and J are TRBV2 and TRBJ1-4, with D maybe TRBD1 (5 bases). CDR3 length equals 15 residues. The V and J ends lost 6 bases and 4 bases respectively, with 15 bases between them. The germline gives CDR1 SNHLY, CDR2 FYNNEI. The CDR3 nucleotides are TGTGCCAGCAGCGGGGGGGGGTTCTATAATGAAAAACTGTTTTTT. It encodes CASSGGGFYNEKLFF.

This clonotype appeared a few times. The chain carries TRBV25-1 and TRBJ2-1; 10 bases are shared with TRBD2. CDR1 and CDR2 (germline): MGHDK, SYGVNS. The junction had 7 bases not matched to a gene; V was cut back by 5 bases and J by 0 bases. The CDR3 runs to 17 residues. CDR3 sequence reads: CASSRPSGSSSYNEQFF. CDR3 nucleotide sequence: TGTGCCAGCAGTAGGCCTAGCGGGAGTAGCTCCTACAATGAGCAGTTCTTC.

The V gene is TRBV9, the J gene TRBJ2-3, with a tentative D call TRBD1 (6 bases). This CDR3 contains 16 residues. Deletions cut 1 base from V and 1 base from J, with 13 bases between. The germline CDR1 and CDR2 sequences are SGDLS and YYNGEE. The CDR3 reads CASSVPRDTGTDTQYF. DNA of the CDR3: TGTGCCAGCAGCGTACCCCGGGACACCGGCACAGATACGCAGTATTTT.

In this sample, this clonotype turned up many times. This chain links TRBV5-1 with TRBJ2-3; D is unclear. V lost 0 bases and J lost 3, with 8 bases in between. Germline V CDR1 and CDR2: SGHRS, YFSETQ. The CDR3 runs 14 residues. The CDR3 coding sequence is TGCGCCAGCAGCTTGGCGCCAGCAACAGATACGCAGTATTTT. Translated, it gives CASSLAPATDTQYF.

This sequence joins TRBV20-1 and TRBJ1-3; unclear D gene. CDR1 DFQATT and CDR2 SNEGSKA come from the germline V gene (reference sequence). V shed 6 bases and J shed 0 bases, with 15 bases lying between them. The CDR3 spans 15 residues. As DNA, the CDR3 is TGCAGTGCCCCCATCGGTACAGTCTCTGGAAACACCATATATTTT. It yields the protein CSAPIGTVSGNTIYF.